The 21 T cell receptor beta chains presented below share a single source sample, sequenced in a study of blood T cell repertoires in COVID-19. Profiling relied on immunoSEQ multiplex PCR, and the TCRdb table lists in-frame clones only, not all of them. The sample lists about 340,000 clones; under 95% were seen once. Sequenced material: peripheral blood. These receptors were collected from a woman aged 18-29 years who had recovered from COVID-19.

The chain combines TRBV3-1 (or the pseudogene TRBV3-2) with TRBJ2-4, with TRBD2 identical over 13 bases. Trimming took 0 bases from V and 1 from J; bases not matched to a gene: 6. Germline CDR1 LGHDT, CDR2 YNNKEL (reference sequence). This CDR3 region has 19 residues. The CDR3 reads CASSQETSGRKRAKNIQYF. Written as DNA, the CDR3 is TGTGCCAGCAGCCAAGAGACTAGCGGGAGGAAGAGGGCCAAAAACATTCAGTACTTC.

The chain carries TRBV3-1 (or the pseudogene TRBV3-2) and TRBJ2-1; tentatively, D is TRBD2 (5 bases). Trimming cost V 0 bases and J 6 bases, with 15 bases left between them. The CDR3 runs 16 residues. Germline CDR1 is LGHDT and CDR2 is YNNKEL (reference sequence). The CDR3 bases are TGTGCCAGCAGCCAAGAGGGGAGCCATAATCCCAATGAGCAGTTCTTC. It specifies CASSQEGSHNPNEQFF.

This clone has a single count. The chain uses TRBV6-5 and TRBJ1-2, with TRBD1 identical over 8 bases. The CDR3 has 12 amino acids. V trimming: 6 bases; J trimming: 8 bases; junction bases outside the gene matches: 5. CDR1 and CDR2 from the germline V gene are MNHEY and SVGAGI. CDR3 in DNA: TGTGCCAGCAGAGCAGGGGGCGGCGGCTACACCTTC. This sequence encodes CASRAGGGGYTF.

The chain links TRBV9 to TRBJ1-2, with D possibly being TRBD1 (5 bases). Trimming took 6 bases from V and 0 from J, leaving 15 bases between them. The CDR3 runs 15 residues. CDR1 and CDR2 (germline): SGDLS, YYNGEE. CDR3 DNA sequence: TGTGCCAGCACCCCCTTGTCAGGGACTAACTATGGCTACACCTTC. Protein sequence: CASTPLSGTNYGYTF. Variable domain in full (rest from reference TRBV9 and TRBJ1-2): DSGVTQTPKHLITATGQRVTLRCSPRSGDLSVYWYQQSLDQGLQFLIQYYNGEERAKGNILERFSAQQFPDLHSELNLSSLELGDSALYFCASTPLSGTNYGYTFGSGTRLTVV.

The chain links TRBV18 to TRBJ2-2; D is perhaps TRBD2 (6 bases). CDR1 is KGHSH, CDR2 LQKENI, per germline. With 3 bases removed from V and 3 bases from J, the gap between germline ends came to 14 bases. There are 16 residues in the CDR3. CDR3 loop: CASSPQAGRYTGELFF. CDR3 in DNA: TGTGCCAGCTCACCTCAGGCAGGGAGGTACACCGGGGAGCTGTTTTTT.

The chain couples TRBV19 to TRBJ2-7; D is possibly TRBD2 (5 bases). CDR3 length: 12 residues. Per the germline V gene, CDR1 is LNHDA and CDR2 is SQIVND (reference sequence). V was clipped by 1 base and J by 4 bases, with 5 bases between them. The CDR3 loop reads CASSIAGYEQYV. CDR3 DNA sequence: TGTGCCAGTAGTATAGCGGGATACGAGCAGTACGTC.

The genes are TRBV2 and TRBJ2-5; possible D gene TRBD1, 6 bases. Trimming took 3 bases from V and 5 from J, leaving 13 bases between them. From germline, CDR1 is SNHLY and CDR2 FYNNEI. The CDR3 contains 14 residues. The CDR3 protein is CASSEGAGRETQYF. For the CDR3, the DNA is TGTGCCAGCAGTGAGGGGGCGGGTCGGGAGACCCAGTACTTC.

This chain joins TRBV2 and TRBJ2-2, with TRBD2 matching 11 bases. This CDR3 is 16 amino acids long. Germline V gene data show CDR1 as SNHLY and CDR2 as FYNNEI. After removal of 2 bases from V and 3 bases from J, the junction contained 2 bases not matched to a gene. The CDR3: CASSERGLADTGELFF. In DNA form, the CDR3 reads TGTGCCAGCAGTGAAAGGGGACTAGCGGACACCGGGGAGCTGTTTTTT.

The gene calls are TRBV13 and TRBJ1-2; D not resolved. V dropped 6 bases and J dropped 4 bases, with 18 bases sitting between them. This CDR3 is 15 amino acids long. Looked up from germline, CDR1 is PRHDT and CDR2 is FYEKMQ (reference sequence). The CDR3 sequence: CASRDASGMGYGYTF. DNA of the CDR3: TGTGCCAGCAGAGATGCATCAGGAATGGGCTATGGCTACACCTTC. Supplemented by reference TRBV13 and TRBJ1-2, the full variable domain reads AAGVIQSPRHLIKEKRETATLKCYPIPRHDTVYWYQQGPGQDPQFLISFYEKMQSDKGSIPDRFSAQQFSDYHSELNMSSLELGDSALYFCASRDASGMGYGYTFGSGTRLTVV.

This clone was observed once. The chain links TRBV24-1 to TRBJ2-1; 12 nucleotides align to TRBD2. The trim removed 7 bases at V and 8 bases at J, leaving 8 bases unmatched. CDR3 length: 15 amino acids. CDR1 KGHDR and CDR2 SFDVKD come from the germline V gene. The DNA for the CDR3 is TGTGCCACCAGCCGACTAGCGGGGGCTCTGTATGAGCAGTTCTTC. It is translated as CATSRLAGALYEQFF.

The table lists this clone with a count of one. The CDR3 DNA is TGCAGCGGCACAGAGGGGGGGACCGGGGAGCTGTTTTTT. The encoded protein is CSGTEGGTGELFF. The chain carries TRBV29-1 and TRBJ2-2; D may be TRBD2 (7 bases). The CDR3 extends over 13 amino acids. Trimming stripped 7 bases from V and 5 bases from J, with 14 bases between. Germline CDR1 SQVTM, CDR2 ANQGSEA.

This rearrangement joins TRBV4-3 to TRBJ2-1; D unresolved. The ends were cut back, 3 bases at V and 2 bases at J, with 11 bases in the middle. Germline assignment: CDR1 LGHNA and CDR2 YSLEER. The length of the CDR3 is 15 residues. CDR3 sequence: CASSQHYGAYNEQFF. The CDR3 DNA reads TGCGCCAGCAGCCAGCACTATGGCGCCTACAATGAGCAGTTCTTC.

The chain couples TRBV18 to TRBJ2-1; D is perhaps TRBD1 (6 bases). Germline V CDR1 and CDR2: KGHSH, LQKENI. The CDR3 contains 15 residues. Deletions cut 6 bases from V and 5 bases from J, with 17 bases between. In DNA, the CDR3 is TGTGCCAGCTCCTTGTCGAAGGGGGTGAACAATGAGCAGTTCTTC. Protein sequence: CASSLSKGVNNEQFF.

V is TRBV7-2 and J is TRBJ2-1, with 11 bases fitting TRBD2. Germline trimming cut 3 bases from V and 5 bases from J; bases unmatched to any gene: 0. The CDR3 contains 14 residues. Germline CDR1 and CDR2: SGHTA and FQGNSA. The CDR3 coding sequence is TGTGCCAGCAGCTTGACTAGCGGGGACAATGAGCAGTTCTTC. Its protein product is CASSLTSGDNEQFF.

The chain uses TRBV5-8 and TRBJ1-1; 7 bases match TRBD1. The length of the CDR3 is 16 residues. J lost 0 bases, V lost 7 bases, and 12 bases had no gene match. CDR1 SGHTS and CDR2 YDEGEE come from the germline V gene. CDR3 DNA sequence: TGTGCCAGCTGGTCGGGACAGACTTCTATGAACACTGAAGCTTTCTTT. Encoded protein: CASWSGQTSMNTEAFF.

This chain uses TRBV24-1 with TRBJ1-1; D is possibly TRBD1 (5 bases). The CDR3 runs to 15 residues. Germline assignment: CDR1 KGHDR and CDR2 SFDVKD. V gave up 5 bases and J gave up 0 bases, with 12 bases separating them. The CDR3: CATSGGDSLNTEAFF. DNA for the CDR3: TGTGCCACCAGTGGGGGCGACAGCCTGAACACTGAAGCTTTCTTT.

This chain connects TRBV24-1 to TRBJ2-1; a weak D match, TRBD2 (5 bases). The V gene's germline CDR1 is KGHDR and CDR2 SFDVKD. The ends were cut back, 8 bases at V and 5 bases at J, with 9 bases in the middle. CDR3 length: 12 amino acids. As DNA, the CDR3 is TGTGCCACCACCGGGAAGAACAATGAGCAGTTCTTC. It specifies CATTGKNNEQFF.

This chain connects TRBV3-1 (or the pseudogene TRBV3-2) to TRBJ2-2, with 14 bases identical to TRBD2. CDR1 LGHDT and CDR2 YNNKEL come from the germline V gene (reference sequence). This CDR3 comprises 19 residues. V lost 4 bases, J lost 3 bases, and 10 bases stayed unmatched. CDR3 in DNA: TGTGCCAGCAGCCCCAGTGGGACTAGCGGGGGACCCTACACCGGGGAGCTGTTTTTT. Encoded protein: CASSPSGTSGGPYTGELFF.

J is TRBJ2-2 and V is TRBV3-1 (or the pseudogene TRBV3-2); TRBD2 aligns across 14 bases. V lost 4 bases and J lost 6; bases outside the gene matches: 13. CDR1 is LGHDT, CDR2 YNNKEL, per germline (reference sequence). The CDR3 has 19 residues. The CDR3 region has the DNA TGTGCCAGCAGCCCGCCCGGGACTAGCGGGAGTAGGGAGCCCGGGGAGCTGTTTTTT. Translating gives CASSPPGTSGSREPGELFF.

This rearrangement joins TRBV27 to TRBJ1-6, with D maybe TRBD1 (5 bases). The CDR3 consists of 15 residues. Trimming took 5 bases from V and 5 from J, leaving 13 bases between them. Germline V CDR1 and CDR2: MNHEY, SMNVEV (reference sequence). The CDR3 nucleotides are TGTGCCAGCAGTACCTTCGGGGGTAATAATTCACCCCTCCACTTT. Its protein product is CASSTFGGNNSPLHF.

The chain employs TRBV6-5 and TRBJ2-7, with D maybe TRBD1 (7 bases). The CDR3 has 14 residues. Germline loops: CDR1 MNHEY, CDR2 SVGAGI. V lost 6 bases and J 5 bases, leaving 17 bases between the germline ends. CDR3 bases: TGTGCCAGCAGGGAGGGACAGCCTCGCGACGAGCAGTACGTC. Its translation: CASREGQPRDEQYV.